The 27 T cell receptor beta chains given below trace back to one sample, sequenced in a study of tissue T cells after allogeneic stem cell transplantation. Documented time point: mouse harvest day 7 after allogeneic transplant. Tail vein injection delivered 10^7 T-cell-depleted bone marrow cells and 10^6 splenic CD5+ T cells. Libraries were prepared by immunoSEQ multiplex PCR; TCRdb keeps only in-frame clonotypes and omits some of them. The data show some 4,000 clones, around 50% seen once. The sequenced sample consisted of lymph node tissue. Every receptor here comes from a female BALB/c mouse given C57BL/6 T cells with graft-versus-host disease after an allogeneic hematopoietic cell transplant.

A remark on this clone: Gene names are the mouse ones. The DNA ends 1 residue before the CDR3 does, and the rest of the CDR3 is filled in from the germline J gene. This chain joins TRBV16 and TRBJ2-5, with D perhaps matching TRBD1 (6 bases). Trimming removed 1 base at V and 1 base at J, with 6 bases between. Germline V gives CDR1 SGHSA, CDR2 FRNQAP. The CDR3 runs to 14 residues. The CDR3: CASSLGTDQDTQYF. Partial CDR3 DNA: TGTGCAAGCAGCTTAGGGACAGACCAAGACACCCAGTAC. Variable domain in full (rest from reference TRBV16 and TRBJ2-5): NAGVIQTPRHKVTGKGQEATLWCEPISGHSAVFWYRQTIVQGLEFLTYFRNQAPIDDSGMPKERFSAQMPNQSHSTLKIQSTQPQDSAVYLCASSLGTDQDTQYFGPGTRLLVL.

As for this clone: Gene names denote mouse genes. The CDR3 end lies 1 residue beyond the end of the read and is filled in from the germline J gene. This chain connects TRBV3 to TRBJ1-4, with TRBD1 as a possible D gene (6 bases). Looked up from germline, CDR1 is SNHLY and CDR2 is FYNGKV (reference sequence). The CDR3 sequence is 14 residues long. Trimming left V 4 bases short and J 2 bases short, with 8 bases between. The part of the CDR3 DNA that was read is TGTGCCAGCAGCTGGACAGTCTCCAACGAAAGATTATTT. It specifies CASSWTVSNERLF. The CDR3 in its entirety is CASSWTVSNERLFF. Full variable domain (rest looked up from reference TRBV3 and TRBJ1-4): GPKVLQIPSHQIIDMGQMVTLNCDPVSNHLYFYWYKQILGQQMEFLVNFYNGKVMEKSKLFKDQFSVERPDGSYFTLKIQPTALEDSAVYFCASSWTVSNERLFFGHGTKLSVL.

To note about this clone: The gene symbols are mouse symbols. The DNA ends 1 residue before the CDR3 does, and the rest of the CDR3 is filled in from the germline J gene. V usage is TRBV5 and J usage is TRBJ2-3, with TRBD1 as a possible D gene (6 bases). Trimming removed 4 bases from V and 0 bases from J, with 11 bases in between. Germline V lookup: CDR1 LGHNA, CDR2 YNLKQL (reference sequence). The CDR3 contains 15 residues. The sequenced CDR3 bases are TGTGCCAGCAGCCCTAGGACAGCTAGTGCAGAAACGCTGTAT. Translated, it gives CASSPRTASAETLY. The CDR3 in its entirety is CASSPRTASAETLYF.

By share, this clone ranks as large. Gene names denote mouse genes. The read finishes 1 residue shy of the CDR3 end, and the germline J gene is used to complete it. V is TRBV12-2 and J is TRBJ1-6; D is unresolved. TRBJ1-6 is annotated as an ORF whose role is uncertain. This CDR3 contains 12 residues. V was cut by 2 bases and J by 5 bases, with 3 bases left in between. Germline values: CDR1 SGHLS, CDR2 HYDKME. CDR3 bases read: TGTGCCAGCTCTCACAATAATTCGCCCCTCTAC. It translates to CASSHNNSPLY. The full CDR3 reads CASSHNNSPLYF.

As concerns this clone: One end of the junction fails to match germline, which may point to a read error. All gene names here are mouse names. The read terminates 1 residue before the CDR3 end, so the remaining end is supplied by the germline J gene. The chain is built from TRBV13-1 and TRBJ2-5; D gene unclear. Germline CDR1 is NSHNY and CDR2 is SYGAGN. The CDR3 is 14 amino acids. The CDR3 bases that were read are TGTGCCAGCAGTGATGGGATCTACCAAGACGCCCAGTAC. It encodes CASSDGIYQDAQY. The entire CDR3 sequence reads CASSDGIYQDAQYF.

About this clone: Here the gene names and germline are mouse. Sequencing ends 1 residue short of the CDR3 end; the germline J gene provides the rest. This chain links TRBV3 with TRBJ1-4, with D perhaps TRBD1 (6 bases). The V and J ends lost 2 bases and 3 bases respectively, with 7 bases between them. The CDR3 extends over 14 amino acids. Germline loops: CDR1 SNHLY, CDR2 FYNGKV (reference sequence). The sequenced part of the CDR3 DNA is TGTGCCAGCAGCTTACAGGGGACCAACGAAAGATTATTT. Translated, it gives CASSLQGTNERLF. The full CDR3 sequence reads CASSLQGTNERLFF.

In regard to this clone: Gene labels here are mouse ones. The covered CDR3 bases are TGCACCTGCAGTGCTACAGGGGGAGGCACAGAAGTCTTC. It yields the protein CTCSATGGGTEVF. The whole CDR3 region reads CTCSATGGGTEVFF. This sequence joins TRBV1 and TRBJ1-1; 8 bases line up with TRBD1. Read coverage stops 1 residue before the CDR3 terminus; the germline J gene supplies the remainder. CDR1 NSQYPW and CDR2 LRSPGD come from the germline V gene (reference sequence). The CDR3 covers 14 residues. Trimming at V came to 3 bases and at J to 4 bases, leaving 4 bases not matched to a gene. Full variable domain (missing parts from reference TRBV1 and TRBJ1-1): VTLLEQNPRWRLVPRGQAVNLRCILKNSQYPWMSWYQQDLQKQLQWLFTLRSPGDKEVKSLPGADYLATRVTDTELRLQVANMSQGRTLYCTCSATGGGTEVFFGKGTRLTVV.

Points on this clone: Mouse gene names and germline throughout. The sequence runs out 1 residue before the end of the CDR3; the remainder is reconstructed from the germline J gene. The chain recombines TRBV31 with TRBJ2-7; D possibly uses TRBD1 or TRBD2 (6 bases each). From germline, CDR1 is GKSSPN and CDR2 SITVG. There are 14 residues in the CDR3. Trimming stripped 0 bases from V and 0 bases from J, with 9 bases between. The CDR3 sequence: CAWSLGGRSYEQYF. The covered CDR3 bases are TGTGCCTGGAGTCTTGGGGGCCGCTCCTATGAACAGTAC. Combining the CDR3 with reference TRBV31 and TRBJ2-7 gives the whole variable domain AQTIHQWPVAEIKAVGSPLSLGCTIKGKSSPNLYWYWQATGGTLQQLFYSITVGQVESVVQLNLSASRPKDDQFILSTEKLLLSHSGFYLCAWSLGGRSYEQYFGPGTRLTVL.

Details on this clone: The germline and genes are mouse ones. The CDR3 end lies 1 residue beyond the end of the read and is filled in from the germline J gene. J is TRBJ2-7 and V is TRBV15, with D perhaps matching TRBD2 (7 bases). Per germline, CDR1 SGHND and CDR2 FRSKSL. Deletions cut 2 bases from V and 4 bases from J, with 15 bases between. This CDR3 is built from 15 residues. CDR3 bases read: TGTGCCAGCAGTTTAAGGGTGGGGGGCGCGTATGAACAGTAC. This sequence encodes CASSLRVGGAYEQY. The full-length CDR3 reads as CASSLRVGGAYEQYF. Combining the CDR3 with reference TRBV15 and TRBJ2-7 gives the whole variable domain DAGVTQTPRHEVAEKGQTIILKCEPVSGHNDLFWYRQTKIQGLELLSYFRSKSLMEDGGAFKDRFKAEMLNSSFSTLKIQPTEPKDSAVYLCASSLRVGGAYEQYFGPGTRLTVL.

Turning to this clone: The gene names given are mouse names. Read coverage stops 1 residue before the CDR3 terminus; the germline J gene supplies the remainder. The rearrangement uses TRBV26 and TRBJ2-7; TRBD2 agrees at 13 bases. Germline V lookup: CDR1 KGHPV, CDR2 FQNQEV (reference sequence). CDR3 length: 15 amino acids. V shed 4 bases and J 7 bases; nucleotides not matched to a gene: 7. The CDR3 loop reads CASSPGLGGRKEQYF. The part of the CDR3 DNA that was read is TGTGCCAGCAGTCCCGGACTGGGGGGGCGCAAGGAACAGTAC. Combining the CDR3 with reference TRBV26 and TRBJ2-7 gives the whole variable domain NSKVIQTPRYLVKGQGQKAKMRCIPEKGHPVVFWYQQNKNNEFKFLINFQNQEVLQQIDMTEKRFSAECPSNSPCSLEIQSSEAGDSALYLCASSPGLGGRKEQYFGPGTRLTVL.

Remarks on this clone: Gene labels here are mouse ones. The read comes to an end 1 residue before the CDR3 does, leaving the germline J gene to fill in the end. V usage is TRBV15 and J usage is TRBJ1-1; 8 nucleotides match TRBD1. The germline CDR1 and CDR2 sequences are SGHND and FRSKSL. Trimming took 6 bases from V and 6 from J; bases not matched to a gene: 9. The CDR3 has 14 residues. The CDR3 protein is CASRLGRGPPEVFF. The sequenced part of the CDR3 DNA is TGTGCCAGCAGGCTAGGCAGGGGGCCCCCAGAAGTCTTC.

On this clone: Gene names refer to mouse genes. The observed sequence ends 1 residue before the CDR3 terminus, with the missing tail filled in from the germline J gene. This chain joins TRBV2 and TRBJ1-5; D might be TRBD1 (6 bases). The CDR3 is 15 amino acids. Per germline, CDR1 LGHNA and CDR2 YSYQKL. The V gene lost 3 bases and the J gene lost 0 bases, with 9 bases spanning the gap. Here the CDR3 reads CASSHGTNNNQAPLF. The CDR3 DNA, read in part, is TGTGCCAGCAGCCACGGGACAAATAACAACCAGGCTCCGCTT.

In the case of this clone: Mouse gene names apply. The CDR3 end falls 1 residue outside the read, so it is completed with the germline J gene. J is TRBJ1-6 and V is TRBV13-2; TRBD1 matches at 9 bases. TRBJ1-6 belongs to the ORF category, with a function that is uncertain. From germline, CDR1 is NNHNN and CDR2 SYGAGS (reference sequence). The V segment lost 5 bases and the J segment 4 bases; nucleotides outside the gene matches: 1. The CDR3 runs 14 residues. The CDR3 DNA, read in part, is TGTGCCAGCGGGGACAGGGGTTATAATTCGCCCCTCTAC. Translating gives CASGDRGYNSPLY. The full CDR3 is CASGDRGYNSPLYF.

In this sample, this clone turned up a few times. Mouse gene names apply. The read stops 1 residue short of the end of the CDR3; the missing end is completed from the germline J gene. The chain has TRBV16 and TRBJ2-7; D is unresolved. Germline lookup yields CDR1 SGHSA and CDR2 FRNQAP. V was clipped by 1 base and J by 4 bases, with 5 bases between them. The length of the CDR3 is 12 residues. The DNA read from the CDR3 is TGTGCAAGCAGCTTAGCACAATATGAACAGTAC. Translation gives CASSLAQYEQY. In full, the CDR3 reads CASSLAQYEQYF.

This clone was detected a few times. The gene names here belong to mouse. The sequenced fragment ends 1 residue before the CDR3 boundary, so the rest is inferred from the germline J gene. The chain recombines TRBV29 with TRBJ2-7; tentatively, D is TRBD1 or TRBD2 (5 bases each). The CDR3 runs to 14 residues. The ends were cut back, 4 bases at V and 0 bases at J, with 10 bases in the middle. Germline assignment: CDR1 MSHET and CDR2 SYDVDS. This CDR3 reads CASSSGRSSYEQYF. CDR3 DNA (partial): TGTGCTAGCAGTTCGGGGCGGAGCTCCTATGAACAGTAC.

Comment on this clone: Gene names and germline refer to mouse. The read terminates 1 residue ahead of where the CDR3 ends, so the germline J gene completes it. The V call is TRBV26, the J call TRBJ1-6; no clear D gene. TRBJ1-6 qualifies as an ORF whose function is uncertain. This CDR3 has 13 amino acids. Trimming removed 0 bases at V and 6 bases at J, with 3 bases between. The germline V gene encodes CDR1 KGHPV and CDR2 FQNQEV (reference sequence). CDR3 DNA (partial): TGTGCCAGCAGTCTGTCCCTTAATTCGCCCCTCTAC. Its translation: CASSLSLNSPLY. The CDR3 reads in full as CASSLSLNSPLYF.

On this clone itself: Gene names follow the mouse nomenclature. With the read ending 1 residue before the CDR3 end, the germline J gene is used to fill in that end. The J gene is TRBJ2-5, the V gene TRBV13-2; D perhaps matches TRBD1 (6 bases). V lost 0 bases and J lost 3, with 11 bases in between. The CDR3 spans 15 residues. Looked up from germline, CDR1 is NNHNN and CDR2 is SYGAGS (reference sequence). CDR3 DNA (partial): TGTGCCAGCGGTGATGCAGGGGCCGGGCAAGACACCCAGTAC. This encodes CASGDAGAGQDTQY. In full, the CDR3 reads CASGDAGAGQDTQYF.

Remarks on this clone: Mouse germline and gene names are used. The observed sequence ends 1 residue before the CDR3 terminus, with the missing tail filled in from the germline J gene. This chain uses TRBV15 with TRBJ2-5; 10 bases map to TRBD1. The length of the CDR3 is 13 residues. Germline V gives CDR1 SGHND, CDR2 FRSKSL. V lost 6 bases and J lost 5; bases outside the gene matches: 2. The CDR3 sequence: CASSRQGADTQYF. The part of the CDR3 DNA that was read is TGTGCCAGCAGCAGACAGGGGGCAGACACCCAGTAC.

As for this clone: Mouse gene names apply. The read ends 1 residue before the CDR3 terminus; that terminus is restored from the germline J gene. The V call is TRBV12-2, the J call TRBJ1-3, with unresolved D. This CDR3 is built from 14 residues. The germline gives CDR1 SGHLS, CDR2 HYDKME. V was clipped by 0 bases and J by 0 bases, with 5 bases between them. The sequenced part of the CDR3 DNA is TGTGCCAGCTCTCTCGAAACTTCTGGAAATACGCTCTAT. Protein product: CASSLETSGNTLY. The whole CDR3 protein reads CASSLETSGNTLYF.

Comment on this clone: Here the gene names and germline are mouse. Read sequence stops 1 residue before the CDR3 end, and the germline J gene provides the missing end. The chain employs TRBV3 and TRBJ2-7; TRBD1 aligns across 7 bases. The V gene's germline CDR1 is SNHLY and CDR2 FYNGKV (reference sequence). The CDR3 is 12 residues long. V was clipped by 5 bases and J by 6 bases; unmatched bases: 4. The DNA read from the CDR3 is TGTGCCAGCAGCCGCTCAGGGGGTGAACAGTAC. It is translated as CASSRSGGEQY. The complete CDR3 reads CASSRSGGEQYF.

Regarding this clone: Gene names follow the mouse nomenclature. The DNA ends 1 residue before the CDR3 does, and the rest of the CDR3 is filled in from the germline J gene. The chain employs TRBV1 and TRBJ1-3; D ambiguous. V lost 0 bases and J 0 bases, leaving 6 bases between the germline ends. The CDR3 contains 15 residues. Germline loops: CDR1 NSQYPW, CDR2 LRSPGD (reference sequence). This CDR3 is CTCSADDDSGNTLYF. Incomplete CDR3 DNA: TGCACCTGCAGTGCAGATGACGATTCTGGAAATACGCTCTAT.

About this clone itself: These gene names are mouse names. The read gets to within 1 residue of the CDR3 end, and the germline J gene fills in the rest. V and J are TRBV15 and TRBJ2-7; no clear D. This CDR3 is built from 12 residues. V lost 5 bases and J 0 bases, leaving 5 bases between the germline ends. Germline V gene data show CDR1 as SGHND and CDR2 as FRSKSL. CDR3 DNA (partial): TGTGCCAGCAGTCCCGTCTCCTATGAACAGTAC. It is translated as CASSPVSYEQY. Given in full, the CDR3 is CASSPVSYEQYF.

Regarding this clone: Mouse germline and gene names are used. The CDR3 is cut off 1 residue early in the read; its end comes from the germline J gene. The J gene is TRBJ1-1, the V gene TRBV29; D unclear. The CDR3 has 10 amino acids. Looked up from germline, CDR1 is MSHET and CDR2 is SYDVDS. Trimming took 2 bases from V and 7 from J, leaving 2 bases between them. The sequenced part of the CDR3 DNA is TGTGCTAGCAGTTTACGAGAAGTCTTC. Translated: CASSLREVF. The entire CDR3 reads CASSLREVFF.

The sample holds a few counts of this clone. Gene names denote mouse genes. The observed sequence ends 1 residue before the CDR3 terminus, with the missing tail filled in from the germline J gene. The V and J genes are TRBV14 and TRBJ1-1; TRBD1 matches at 10 bases. Germline V lookup: CDR1 SGHDT, CDR2 FRDEAV. The V gene end was trimmed by 5 bases and the J gene end by 0 bases; junction bases not matched to a gene: 10. The CDR3 covers 17 residues. The CDR3: CASSPRRDRGPNTEVFF. CDR3 DNA (partial): TGTGCCAGCAGCCCTCGCCGGGACAGGGGCCCAAACACAGAAGTCTTC.

As for this clone: Germline and genes: mouse. The CDR3 end falls 1 residue outside the read, so it is completed with the germline J gene. The rearrangement uses TRBV16 and TRBJ2-2; D is perhaps TRBD1 (6 bases). Trimming took off 5 bases at V and 2 bases at J, with 9 bases between the two ends. This CDR3 contains 14 residues. Per germline, CDR1 SGHSA and CDR2 FRNQAP. The CDR3 is CASSPQGNTGQLYF. The sequenced part of the CDR3 DNA is TGTGCAAGCAGCCCCCAGGGGAACACCGGGCAGCTCTAC.

Details on this clone: Gene names denote mouse genes. The read falls 1 residue short of the CDR3 end, and the missing part is taken from the germline J gene. This chain connects TRBV26 to TRBJ2-3; 7 bases align to TRBD2. CDR1 KGHPV and CDR2 FQNQEV come from the germline V gene (reference sequence). The length of the CDR3 is 15 residues. V was clipped by 4 bases and J by 0 bases; unmatched bases: 4. The CDR3: CASSPTGHSAETLYF. The sequenced part of the CDR3 DNA is TGTGCCAGCAGTCCGACTGGGCATAGTGCAGAAACGCTGTAT.

Concerning this clone: Genes here carry mouse names. The read ends 1 residue before the CDR3 terminus; that terminus is restored from the germline J gene. The chain employs TRBV26 and TRBJ2-7, with 10 bases identical to TRBD1. With 7 bases clipped from V and 6 bases from J, the junction kept 3 bases outside the gene matches. Germline V gene lookup returns CDR1 KGHPV and CDR2 FQNQEV (reference sequence). The CDR3 is 12 residues long. The DNA read from the CDR3 is TGTGCCAGCATACGGGACAGGGGTGAACAGTAC. Translation gives CASIRDRGEQY. The CDR3 as a whole reads CASIRDRGEQYF.